In this sample, the clone carrying this TCR beta chain turned up a few times. The CDR3 loop spans 15 amino acids. CDR1 is GTSNPN and CDR2 is SVGIG in the germline V gene (reference sequence). V was clipped by 1 base and J by 9 bases; unmatched bases: 6. This specimen comes from a study of cytomegalovirus exposure and HLA in healthy donors. Assay: immunoSEQ multiplex PCR; the TCRdb copy retains only in-frame clones and omits some. The table lists about 250,000 clones, roughly 87% of them singletons. Sequenced: PBMCs. The chain is built from TRBV30 and TRBJ2-1; 13 bases fit TRBD2. The sequence was obtained from a man between 18 and 29 years old in good health and CMV-seropositive. DNA of the CDR3: TGTGCCTGGAGTGATAAGGGACTAGCGGGATTTGAGCAGTTCTTC. Encoded protein: CAWSDKGLAGFEQFF.